This passage covers 28 T cell receptor beta chains from one sample sequenced in a study of response to subunit inactivated influenza vaccine. From the RT-PCR reads, TCRdb called clonotypes with MiXCR, one entry per CDR3 protein. The sample consists of about 570,000 distinct CDR3 sequences, 11% of them appearing once. These sequences were also reported in another study, on T cells expressing NK-cell markers. Per that study: Researchers built TCR beta cDNA using 5'RACE template switching with UMIs.

Sequencing used PBMCs from blood, obtained on the day of vaccination. These TCRs come from a man aged 45 to 65 who received an inactivated influenza vaccine.

The rearrangement uses TRBV4-2 and TRBJ2-1; 10 bases agree with TRBD2. Germline V gives CDR1 LGHNA, CDR2 YNFKEQ. The CDR3 covers 15 residues. V was pared by 8 bases and J by 4 bases, with 8 bases of the junction left unmatched. The CDR3 is CASAVGTSVYNEQFF. CDR3 bases: TGTGCCAGCGCAGTCGGGACTAGCGTTTACAATGAGCAGTTCTTC.

Details on this clonotype: A much larger clone lies one base from this, so it may be a read error. The chain uses TRBV12-3 or TRBV12-4 and TRBJ2-2, with D maybe TRBD2 (5 bases). The CDR3 runs 14 residues. Trimming removed 6 bases from V and 6 bases from J, with 14 bases in between. The CDR3 DNA reads TGTGCCAGCAGACGACGGGGAATGCCCGGGGAGCTGTTTTTT. This sequence encodes CASRRRGMPGELFF.

The J gene is TRBJ2-5, the V gene TRBV20-1; D uncertain. V shed 6 bases and J shed 5 bases, with 13 bases lying between them. This CDR3 has 12 residues. CDR1 DFQATT and CDR2 SNEGSKA come from the germline V gene (reference sequence). The CDR3, as DNA: TGCAGTGCCAAGCGATCTATGGAGACCCAGTACTTC. Translated: CSAKRSMETQYF.

The gene calls are TRBV5-1 and TRBJ1-1; D is undetermined. Trimming stripped 4 bases from V and 7 bases from J, with 14 bases between. Germline V CDR1 and CDR2: SGHRS, YFSETQ. This CDR3 is 13 amino acids long. CDR3 nucleotides: TGCGCCAGCAGCCCCCTTGGAAGCGGTGAAGCTTTCTTT. This translates into CASSPLGSGEAFF.

In its sample, this clonotype was seen a few times. This rearrangement joins TRBV11-1 to TRBJ2-6; 7 positions match TRBD1. Germline trimming cut 5 bases from V and 0 bases from J; bases unmatched to any gene: 10. Germline-derived CDR1 and CDR2 are SGHAT and FQDESV (reference sequence). There are 18 residues in the CDR3. CDR3 sequence reads: CASSASGAGGSGANVLTF. CDR3 DNA: TGTGCCAGCAGCGCGTCTGGAGCAGGGGGCTCTGGGGCCAACGTCCTGACTTTC.

A few counts support this clonotype. The chain uses TRBV2 and TRBJ2-3; TRBD1 might be the D (5 bases). The CDR3 runs to 16 residues. Germline V CDR1 and CDR2: SNHLY, FYNNEI. V gave up 1 base and J gave up 3 bases, with 14 bases separating them. The CDR3 reads CASSEGQTFRTDTQYF. DNA for the CDR3: TGTGCCAGCAGTGAAGGACAGACCTTTAGAACAGATACGCAGTATTTT.

This clonotype was detected only a few times. The chain links TRBV6-5 to TRBJ2-7, with 9 bases fitting TRBD1. From germline, CDR1 is MNHEY and CDR2 SVGAGI. The length of the CDR3 is 14 residues. Germline trimming cut 2 bases from V and 5 bases from J; bases unmatched to any gene: 4. The CDR3 protein is CASSYRGQGNEQYF. As DNA, the CDR3 is TGTGCCAGCAGTTACAGGGGACAGGGAAACGAGCAGTACTTC.

This clonotype was found a few times. The V and J genes are TRBV5-1 and TRBJ2-1, with 9 bases matching TRBD2. This CDR3 is built from 18 residues. With 0 bases clipped from V and 2 bases from J, the junction kept 9 bases outside the gene matches. Germline CDR1 SGHRS, CDR2 YFSETQ. The CDR3 DNA reads TGCGCCAGCAGCTTGGCCAGCGGGGGGAGCCGAACCTACAATGAGCAGTTCTTC. Translation gives CASSLASGGSRTYNEQFF.

The V call is TRBV19, the J call TRBJ2-2; no clear D gene. Looked up from germline, CDR1 is LNHDA and CDR2 is SQIVND (reference sequence). Trimming removed 4 bases at V and 2 bases at J, with 17 bases between. There are 17 residues in the CDR3. The CDR3 DNA reads as TGTGCCAGTAGTAGGCCGGTGTCTTCGTTAAACACCGGGGAGCTGTTTTTT. The encoded protein is CASSRPVSSLNTGELFF.

This rearrangement joins TRBV15 to TRBJ2-7, with D unresolved. CDR3 length: 13 amino acids. Trimming removed 0 bases from V and 3 bases from J, with 6 bases in between. Germline-derived CDR1 and CDR2 are LNHNV and YYDKDF (reference sequence). This chain's CDR3 is CATSREVSYEQYF. The CDR3 DNA sequence: TGTGCCACCAGCAGAGAAGTAAGCTACGAGCAGTACTTC.

This clonotype was recorded at least ten times. The J gene is TRBJ2-2, the V gene TRBV5-1; no firm D call. Germline V gene sequence: CDR1 SGHRS, CDR2 YFSETQ. The CDR3 has 14 amino acids. V shed 0 bases and J shed 7 bases, with 10 bases lying between them. The DNA of the CDR3 is TGCGCCAGCAGCTTGGCCAAGACAAACGGGGAGCTGTTTTTT. It encodes CASSLAKTNGELFF.

This clonotype was detected a few times. This sequence joins TRBV6-1 and TRBJ2-1, with 12 bases aligning to TRBD2. The CDR3 length is 15 residues. V trimming: 6 bases; J trimming: 4 bases; junction bases outside the gene matches: 4. The germline V gene encodes CDR1 MNHNS and CDR2 SASEGT. The CDR3 is CASRLTSGGYNEQFF. In DNA, the CDR3 is TGTGCCAGCAGACTGACTAGCGGGGGTTACAATGAGCAGTTCTTC.

This clonotype was counted a few times. The rearrangement uses TRBV30 and TRBJ1-2, with D uncertain. The CDR3 extends over 13 amino acids. Trimming pared 5 bases from V and 3 bases from J, leaving 13 bases between. Germline V gene sequence: CDR1 GTSNPN, CDR2 SVGIG (reference sequence). The CDR3 protein is CAWARNRDYGYTF. CDR3 coding DNA: TGTGCCTGGGCGCGGAATCGAGACTATGGCTACACCTTC.

The chain joins TRBV4-2 to TRBJ2-2; 10 nucleotides align to TRBD2. V was clipped by 0 bases and J by 0 bases; unmatched bases: 7. The germline V gene has CDR1 LGHNA and CDR2 YNFKEQ. The CDR3 totals 19 residues. The CDR3 DNA sequence: TGTGCCAGCAGCCAAGAGTGGGCTAGCGGGGGTTCGAACACCGGGGAGCTGTTTTTT. This codes for CASSQEWASGGSNTGELFF.

In DNA form, the CDR3 reads TGTGCCAGCAGCGTCACCGGGGGCAGCTCCTACAATGAGCAGTTCTTC. This translates into CASSVTGGSSYNEQFF. This sequence joins TRBV7-3 and TRBJ2-1, with D tentatively TRBD1 or TRBD2 (6 bases each). The CDR3 extends over 16 amino acids. Deletions cut 5 bases from V and 0 bases from J, with 14 bases between. Looked up from germline, CDR1 is SGHTA and CDR2 is FQGTGA.

The chain has TRBV9 and TRBJ2-1; 10 bases line up with TRBD2. Germline V CDR1 and CDR2: SGDLS, YYNGEE. V gave up 2 bases and J gave up 3 bases; unmatched junction bases: 5. The CDR3 extends over 16 amino acids. CDR3 nucleotide sequence: TGTGCCAGCAGCGTGAGCGCTAGCGGGAGCTACAATGAGCAGTTCTTC. Encoded protein: CASSVSASGSYNEQFF.

This clonotype was observed at least ten times. The J gene is TRBJ1-4, the V gene TRBV5-1; 7 nucleotides align to TRBD1. CDR1 and CDR2 from the germline V gene are SGHRS and YFSETQ. V lost 3 bases and J lost 1; bases outside the gene matches: 3. The CDR3 runs 15 residues. As DNA, the CDR3 is TGCGCCAGCAGCTCGTACAGGGGAACTAATGAAAAACTGTTTTTT. The encoded protein is CASSSYRGTNEKLFF.

Only a few counts were recorded for this clonotype. This chain connects TRBV9 to TRBJ2-1; 9 bases match TRBD2. This CDR3 contains 14 residues. CDR1 is SGDLS, CDR2 YYNGEE, per germline. J was trimmed by 9 bases and V by 4 bases; bases with no gene match: 8. For the CDR3, the DNA is TGTGCCAGCAGCACTAGCGGGTTGACAAGTGAGCAGTTCTTC. Protein sequence: CASSTSGLTSEQFF.

This clonotype was recorded a few times. The chain employs TRBV4-3 and TRBJ2-2; D might be TRBD2 (7 bases). CDR1 is LGHNA, CDR2 YSLEER, per germline. Trimming pared 2 bases from V and 3 bases from J, leaving 13 bases between. The length of the CDR3 is 16 residues. For the CDR3, the DNA is TGCGCCAGCAGCCAAAGGGGGGGTTTCGACACCGGGGAGCTGTTTTTT. It codes for CASSQRGGFDTGELFF.

This clonotype was counted between two and nine times. The chain joins TRBV12-3 or TRBV12-4 to TRBJ1-1; the D gene is possibly TRBD1 (6 bases). V gave up 6 bases and J gave up 1 base, with 12 bases separating them. This CDR3 has 14 amino acids. For the CDR3, the DNA is TGTGCCAGCAGGCCTGGGGGGCGGAACACTGAAGCTTTCTTT. Translation gives CASRPGGRNTEAFF.

This clonotype was observed at least ten times. The rearrangement links TRBV20-1 to TRBJ2-1; 10 bases map to TRBD2. Per the germline V gene, CDR1 is DFQATT and CDR2 is SNEGSKA (reference sequence). The junction had 14 bases not matched to a gene; V was cut back by 4 bases and J by 8 bases. The CDR3 consists of 16 residues. CDR3 bases: TGCAGTGCTATTAGCGGGAGGCCCCCTAGAAGGGATGAGCAGTTCTTC. Amino acid sequence: CSAISGRPPRRDEQFF.

This chain connects TRBV12-3 or TRBV12-4 to TRBJ2-3; 9 nucleotides agree with TRBD2. The CDR3 loop spans 17 amino acids. Trimming cost V 6 bases and J 2 bases; bases outside gene matches: 12. As DNA, the CDR3 is TGTGCCAGCAGCCCGCCCTCGGGACTAGCCATCACAGATACGCAGTATTTT. Protein sequence: CASSPPSGLAITDTQYF.

The V call is TRBV20-1, the J call TRBJ2-3; 8 nucleotides line up with TRBD2. Germline values: CDR1 DFQATT, CDR2 SNEGSKA (reference sequence). The V segment lost 1 base and the J segment 6 bases; nucleotides outside the gene matches: 9. The CDR3 has 15 amino acids. Here the CDR3 DNA reads TGCAGTGCTAGAGGGTCCAGCGGGGGCGAGGATACGCAGTATTTT. It translates to CSARGSSGGEDTQYF.

This chain connects TRBV2 to TRBJ2-2, with TRBD2 identical over 8 bases. The CDR3 length is 16 residues. Germline lookup yields CDR1 SNHLY and CDR2 FYNNEI. V shed 6 bases, J shed 3 bases, and the junction held 9 bases outside the gene matches. CDR3 protein: CASRDDGGVYTGELFF. In DNA form, the CDR3 reads TGTGCCAGCAGGGACGACGGGGGGGTCTACACCGGGGAGCTGTTTTTT.

Only a few counts were recorded for this clonotype. The chain couples TRBV28 to TRBJ2-5; D tentatively reads TRBD1 or TRBD2 (5 bases each). CDR3 length: 13 residues. Germline V gene lookup returns CDR1 MDHEN and CDR2 SYDVKM. Trimming took 5 bases from V and 4 from J, leaving 11 bases between them. This chain's CDR3 is CASSAPGAETQYF. For the CDR3, the DNA is TGTGCCAGCAGTGCCCCCGGGGCAGAGACCCAGTACTTC.

This sequence joins TRBV30 and TRBJ2-1; D not resolved. The CDR3 has 12 residues. The germline CDR1 and CDR2 sequences are GTSNPN and SVGIG (reference sequence). Trimming stripped 2 bases from V and 12 bases from J, with 14 bases between. The CDR3 DNA follows: TGTGCCTGGAGTTCAGTAAATATTCGGCAGTTCTTC. Translated: CAWSSVNIRQFF.

The table lists this clonotype with many counts. The chain has TRBV12-3 or TRBV12-4 and TRBJ2-1; tentatively, D is TRBD2 (5 bases). V lost 0 bases, J lost 6 bases, and 9 bases lay in between. This CDR3 comprises 14 residues. Here the CDR3 reads CASSLAGDRNEQFF. CDR3 nucleotides: TGTGCCAGCAGTTTAGCCGGGGATCGCAATGAGCAGTTCTTC.

This chain connects TRBV7-2 to TRBJ1-2; D might be TRBD1 (5 bases). The V gene lost 1 base and the J gene lost 4 bases, with 13 bases spanning the gap. The CDR3 extends over 15 amino acids. Germline-derived CDR1 and CDR2 are SGHTA and FQGNSA. The DNA of the CDR3 is TGTGCCAGCAGCTTAGGTCCCGCAGGGTTCTATGGCTACACCTTC. Translation gives CASSLGPAGFYGYTF.